In its sample, the clone carrying this TCR beta chain was seen once. This sample was included in a study of blood T cell repertoires in COVID-19. Overall study context: Material from acute and convalescent COVID-19 was sourced from the United States, Italy and Spain. The analysed material was cDNA or gDNA that came from T cells, B-cell-depleted T cells, or PBMCs.

Original processing notes: The authors estimated nucleated cell counts from reference gene primer amplification. TCRdb's copy holds only in-frame clones and misses some; the assay was immunoSEQ multiplex PCR. V and J calls and clone size are those listed in that table; D and trimming were worked out from the DNA. The repertoire includes around 220,000 clones, about 88% of them detected once, and 2% to 2.5% sits in the top ten. The TCR was taken from a woman between 40 and 50 years old who had recovered from COVID-19. The sample comprised peripheral blood.

This CDR3 reads CASSAGQGARRETQYF. The CDR3 coding sequence is TGTGCCAGTAGTGCGGGACAGGGGGCACGGAGAGAGACCCAGTACTTC. The chain couples TRBV19 to TRBJ2-5; 12 positions match TRBD1. This CDR3 has 16 residues. Trimming took 5 bases from V and 4 from J; bases not matched to a gene: 8. CDR1 is LNHDA, CDR2 SQIVND, per germline (reference sequence).